The next 9 T cell receptor beta chains were all read from a single sample in a study of cytomegalovirus exposure and HLA in healthy donors. The PCR ran on 60 Vbeta and 13 Jbeta primers. Profiled with immunoSEQ multiplex PCR; TCRdb holds only in-frame clones, not every one. The sample includes under 150,000 clones, 70% to 85% of them seen just once. The sequencing input was PBMCs. These receptors came from a woman between 55 and 75 years old in good health and CMV-seropositive.

This rearrangement joins TRBV11-1 to TRBJ2-1, with 7 bases aligning to TRBD1. The ends lost 8 bases at V and 7 bases at J; junction bases unmatched: 11. The CDR3 has 14 residues. Germline V gene data show CDR1 as SGHAT and CDR2 as FQDESV (reference sequence). CDR3 region: CASYRGGDGNEQFF. The CDR3, as DNA: TGTGCCAGCTACAGAGGGGGCGATGGAAATGAGCAGTTCTTC.

This sequence joins TRBV2 and TRBJ2-3, with 7 bases matching TRBD2. The V segment lost 6 bases and the J segment 5 bases; nucleotides outside the gene matches: 14. The CDR3 is 16 amino acids. Germline-derived CDR1 and CDR2 are SNHLY and FYNNEI. CDR3 sequence: CASSLLASRAGDTQYF. DNA of the CDR3: TGTGCCAGCAGCTTACTAGCGTCACGGGCGGGAGATACGCAGTATTTT.

The chain joins TRBV5-4 to TRBJ2-2; 16 nucleotides agree with TRBD2. CDR1 and CDR2 (germline): SGHNT, YYREEE (reference sequence). J gave up 3 bases and V 4 bases, and 9 bases lay outside the gene matches. The CDR3 totals 19 residues. The CDR3 protein is CASSPGLAGGPVDTGELFF. Here the CDR3 DNA reads TGTGCCAGCAGCCCGGGACTAGCGGGGGGGCCCGTCGACACCGGGGAGCTGTTTTTT.

This clone was seen a few times. The rearrangement joins TRBV1 to TRBJ1-2; the table's TRBD1 call for D was not verified on the DNA. TRBV1 is classified as a pseudogene. The CDR3 contains 14 residues. The CDR3 spells CTSSQDRGMDGYTF. The CDR3 coding sequence is TGCACCAGCAGCCAAGACAGGGGAATGGATGGCTACACCTTC.

V usage is TRBV11-1 and J usage is TRBJ2-7; D is perhaps TRBD1 (6 bases). The CDR3 runs to 15 residues. Germline-derived CDR1 and CDR2 are SGHAT and FQDESV (reference sequence). Trimming stripped 3 bases from V and 1 base from J, with 13 bases between. The CDR3 sequence: CASSFWAGDSYEQYF. DNA of the CDR3: TGTGCCAGCAGCTTTTGGGCAGGGGATTCCTACGAGCAGTACTTC.

This chain joins TRBV9 and TRBJ2-3, with D unclear. Per the germline V gene, CDR1 is SGDLS and CDR2 is YYNGEE. CDR3 size: 16 residues. Between the trimmed V and J ends, which lost 4 bases and 1 base, there was a span of 16 bases. DNA of the CDR3: TGTGCCAGCAGCCCCCTTAAGCAGAGCGGCACAGATACGCAGTATTTT. This translates into CASSPLKQSGTDTQYF.

This clone was counted between two and nine times. CDR3 loop: CASSYSSRGGTYEQYF. Written as DNA, the CDR3 is TGTGCCAGCAGTTACTCGTCTAGGGGGGGTACCTACGAGCAGTACTTC. This chain links TRBV6-5 with TRBJ2-7; possibly TRBD2 for D (7 bases). The V gene's germline CDR1 is MNHEY and CDR2 SVGAGI. There are 16 residues in the CDR3. The V end lost 0 bases, the J end lost 2 bases, and 14 bases lay between the germline ends.

This clone was counted at least ten times. Here the CDR3 reads CASSQAVGRGNTEAFF. CDR3 in DNA: TGTGCCAGCAGCCAAGCGGTCGGAAGGGGGAACACTGAAGCTTTCTTT. The chain uses TRBV4-2 and TRBJ1-1; D may be TRBD1 (5 bases). Germline assignment: CDR1 LGHNA and CDR2 YNFKEQ. The V and J ends lost 1 base and 1 base respectively, with 13 bases between them. The CDR3 sequence is 16 residues long.

V is TRBV9 and J is TRBJ1-6; 7 bases line up with TRBD1. The J segment lost 6 bases and the V segment lost 0 bases, leaving 6 bases of the junction unmatched. The V gene's germline CDR1 is SGDLS and CDR2 YYNGEE. This CDR3 comprises 16 residues. The CDR3 here is CASSVGRDRPNSPLHF. In nucleotides, the CDR3 is TGTGCCAGCAGCGTAGGAAGGGACAGACCTAATTCACCCCTCCACTTT.